The clone carrying this T cell receptor (beta chain) was picked up one time. These data are taken from a study of control samples from healthy donors and cancer patients. The CDR3 loop spans 14 amino acids. Germline loops: CDR1 SGHTA, CDR2 FQGTGA. The V segment lost 5 bases and the J segment 2 bases; nucleotides outside the gene matches: 5. Here immunoSEQ multiplex PCR was the method, and the copy in TCRdb shows in-frame clones only, minus some. Found here are approximately 13,000 clones, 90% to 95% of them singletons; the top ten hold approximately 14%. The V call is TRBV7-3, the J call TRBJ2-7; 8 nucleotides agree with TRBD1. The origin of this receptor is a man older than 75 with lung cancer. What was sequenced was PBMCs. The DNA of the CDR3 is TGTGCCAGCAGCCCGACAGGGGAACCCTACGAGCAGTACTTC. Translating it yields CASSPTGEPYEQYF.